This T cell receptor beta chain was sequenced for a study of PD-1 blockade in classical Hodgkin lymphoma. Findings of the study overall: Patients newly diagnosed and complete responders had comparable baseline diversity. Significant TCR diversity gains by C4D1 occurred in CD4+ but not CD8+ cells. Relative to healthy donors, newly diagnosed patients reportedly had lower baseline TCR diversity, which was reported as lower still in relapsed/refractory patients. Possibly reflecting disease activity or prior therapy, repertoire differences have causes that remain undefined.

Sequencing used immunoSEQ multiplex PCR; TCRdb keeps in-frame clones, though not all of them. The sample records around 70,000 clones, about two thirds being singletons. Relapses following autologous stem cell transplantation were seen in all patients, with brentuximab vedotin exposure varying. The J segment lost 6 bases and the V segment lost 4 bases, leaving 7 bases of the junction unmatched. The germline V gene has CDR1 MDHEN and CDR2 SYDVKM. CDR3 length equals 16 residues. A word on this clone: Antigen unknown.

This clonotype originated in a human donor with classical Hodgkin lymphoma. Here the sequenced sample was peripheral blood mononuclear cells (PBMCs), taken before the second cycle of nivolumab. This chain connects TRBV28 to TRBJ2-7; 15 bases agree with TRBD2. This CDR3 is CASSSGTSGRWAEQYF. In nucleotides, the CDR3 is TGTGCCAGCAGTTCGGGGACTAGCGGGAGGTGGGCCGAGCAGTACTTC.